Below, 2 T cell receptor beta chains from the same sample are listed, as sequenced in a study of early T cells in non-severe SARS-CoV-2 infection (dated by TCRdb to the early 2020s). Library preparation employed 5' RACE. Sequencing relied on a NextSeq 500. TCRdb cleaned the public reads at Q25 with fastp, built clones with MiXCR and kept in-frame beta chains. Entries are consolidated by CDR3 protein sequence, retaining the most common genes and DNA. The sample table records 25,000 to 35,000 distinct CDR3 sequences; approximately 5.2% of these occur just once. The top ten constitute around 3.8% of the sample. Sequenced sample: whole blood. The receptors come from an adult who was a healthcare worker with PCR-confirmed SARS-CoV-2 infection or an uninfected control (not recorded which).

A few counts support this clonotype. This chain links TRBV6-2 or TRBV6-3 with TRBJ2-5, with TRBD2 as a possible D gene (5 bases). The V end lost 6 bases, the J end lost 4 bases, and 24 bases lay between the germline ends. In germline, CDR1 is MNHEY, CDR2 SVGEGT. The CDR3 spans 17 residues. The CDR3 here is CASSRRRGAEGGETQYF. The CDR3 DNA reads as TGTGCCAGCAGCCGAAGGAGAGGAGCGGAAGGCGGAGAGACCCAGTACTTC.

This clonotype is classed as medium-sized. The chain recombines TRBV6-1 with TRBJ2-1; 13 nucleotides agree with TRBD2. CDR3 size: 17 residues. V lost 6 bases to trimming and J lost 3 bases; unmatched junction nucleotides: 8. Germline CDR1 MNHNS, CDR2 SASEGT. CDR3 region: CASSPGTSGTYYNEQFF. DNA of the CDR3: TGTGCCAGCAGCCCCGGGACTAGCGGGACTTACTACAATGAGCAGTTCTTC.